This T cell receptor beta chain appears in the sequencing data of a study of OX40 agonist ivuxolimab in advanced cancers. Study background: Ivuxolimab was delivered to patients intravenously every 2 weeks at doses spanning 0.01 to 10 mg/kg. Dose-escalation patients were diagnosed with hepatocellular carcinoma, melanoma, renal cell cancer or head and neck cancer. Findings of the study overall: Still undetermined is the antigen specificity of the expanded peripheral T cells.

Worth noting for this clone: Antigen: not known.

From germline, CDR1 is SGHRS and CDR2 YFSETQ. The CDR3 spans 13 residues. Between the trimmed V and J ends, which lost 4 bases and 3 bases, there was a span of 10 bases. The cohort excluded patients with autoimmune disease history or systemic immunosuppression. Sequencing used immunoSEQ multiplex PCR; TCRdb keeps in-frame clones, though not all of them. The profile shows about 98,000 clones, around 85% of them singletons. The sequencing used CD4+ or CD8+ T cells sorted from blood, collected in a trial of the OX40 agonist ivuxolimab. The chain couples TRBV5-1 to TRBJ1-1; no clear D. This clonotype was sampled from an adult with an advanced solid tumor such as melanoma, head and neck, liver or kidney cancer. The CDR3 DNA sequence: TGCGCCAGCAGCGTGGACGACTACACTGAAGCTTTCTTT. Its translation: CASSVDDYTEAFF. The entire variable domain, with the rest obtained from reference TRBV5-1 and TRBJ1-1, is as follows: KAGVTQTPRYLIKTRGQQVTLSCSPISGHRSVSWYQQTPGQGLQFLFEYFSETQRNKGNFPGRFSGRQFSNSRSEMNVSTLELGDSALYLCASSVDDYTEAFFGQGTRLTVV.